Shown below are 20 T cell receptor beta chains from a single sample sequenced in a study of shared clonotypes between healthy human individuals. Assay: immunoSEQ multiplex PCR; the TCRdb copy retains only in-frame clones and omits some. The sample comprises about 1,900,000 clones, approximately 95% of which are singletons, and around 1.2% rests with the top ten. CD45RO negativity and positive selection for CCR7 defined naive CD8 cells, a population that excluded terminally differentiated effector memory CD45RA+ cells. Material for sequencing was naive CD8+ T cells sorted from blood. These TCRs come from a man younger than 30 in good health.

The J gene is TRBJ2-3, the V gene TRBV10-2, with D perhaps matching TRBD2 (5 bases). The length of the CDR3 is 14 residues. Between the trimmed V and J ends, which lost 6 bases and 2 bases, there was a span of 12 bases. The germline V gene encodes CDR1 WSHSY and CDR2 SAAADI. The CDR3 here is CASRLERSTDTQYF. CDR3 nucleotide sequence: TGCGCCAGCAGACTAGAGAGATCCACAGATACGCAGTATTTT.

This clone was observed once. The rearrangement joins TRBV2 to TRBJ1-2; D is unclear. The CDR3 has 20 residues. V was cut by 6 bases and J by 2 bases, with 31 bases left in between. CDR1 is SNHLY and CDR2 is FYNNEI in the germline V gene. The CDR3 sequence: CASSLTVRDAAATPNYGYTF. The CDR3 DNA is TGTGCCAGCAGCCTTACAGTGAGGGATGCGGCGGCAACGCCAAACTATGGCTACACCTTC.

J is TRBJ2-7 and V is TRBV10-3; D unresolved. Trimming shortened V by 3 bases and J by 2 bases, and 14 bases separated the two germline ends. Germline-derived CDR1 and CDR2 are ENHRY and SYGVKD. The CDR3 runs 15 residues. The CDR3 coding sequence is TGTGCCATCAGTGAAGGGCCGATGGATGCCTACGAGCAGTACTTC. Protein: CAISEGPMDAYEQYF.

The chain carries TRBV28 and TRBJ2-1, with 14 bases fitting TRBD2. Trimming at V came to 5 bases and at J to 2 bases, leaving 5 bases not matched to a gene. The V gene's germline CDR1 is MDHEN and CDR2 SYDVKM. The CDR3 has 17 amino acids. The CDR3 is CASSLGLAGGTYNEQFF. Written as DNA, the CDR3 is TGTGCCAGCAGTCTCGGACTAGCGGGGGGTACCTACAATGAGCAGTTCTTC.

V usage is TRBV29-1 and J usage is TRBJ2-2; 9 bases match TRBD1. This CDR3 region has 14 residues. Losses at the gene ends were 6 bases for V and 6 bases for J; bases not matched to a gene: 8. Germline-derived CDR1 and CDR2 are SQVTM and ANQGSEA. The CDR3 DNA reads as TGCAGCGTGGAGGGGACAGGGATCGCCGGGGAGCTGTTTTTT. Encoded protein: CSVEGTGIAGELFF.

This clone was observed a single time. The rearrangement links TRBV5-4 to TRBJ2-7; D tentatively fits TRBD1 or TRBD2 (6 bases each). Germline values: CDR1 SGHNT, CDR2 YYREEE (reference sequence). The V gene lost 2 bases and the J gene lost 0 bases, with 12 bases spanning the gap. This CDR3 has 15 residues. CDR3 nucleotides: TGTGCCAGCAGCTTCGCCGGGGGCTCCTCCTACGAGCAGTACTTC. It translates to CASSFAGGSSYEQYF.

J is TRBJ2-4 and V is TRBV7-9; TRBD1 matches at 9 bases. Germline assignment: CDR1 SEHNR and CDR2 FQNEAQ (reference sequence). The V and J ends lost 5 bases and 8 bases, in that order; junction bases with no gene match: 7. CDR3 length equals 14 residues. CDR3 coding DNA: TGTGCCAGCAGCCCCGGGACAGGGTTTGACATTCAGTACTTC. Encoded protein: CASSPGTGFDIQYF.

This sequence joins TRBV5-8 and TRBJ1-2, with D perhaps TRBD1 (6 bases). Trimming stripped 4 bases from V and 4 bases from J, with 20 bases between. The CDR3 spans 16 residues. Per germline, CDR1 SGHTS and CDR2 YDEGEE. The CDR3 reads CASSLARTARGYGYTF. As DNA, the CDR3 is TGTGCCAGCAGCCTAGCACGGACAGCCCGCGGCTATGGCTACACCTTC.

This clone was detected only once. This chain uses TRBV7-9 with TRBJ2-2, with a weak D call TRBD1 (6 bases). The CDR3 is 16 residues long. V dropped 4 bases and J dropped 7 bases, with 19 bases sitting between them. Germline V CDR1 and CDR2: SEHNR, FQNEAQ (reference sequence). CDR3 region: CASSSTPGSGVGELFF. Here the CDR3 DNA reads TGTGCCAGCAGCTCCACACCGGGCTCAGGGGTCGGGGAGCTGTTTTTT.

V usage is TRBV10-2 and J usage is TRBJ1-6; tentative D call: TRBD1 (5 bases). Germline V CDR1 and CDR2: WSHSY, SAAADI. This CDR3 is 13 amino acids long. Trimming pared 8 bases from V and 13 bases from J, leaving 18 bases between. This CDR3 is CASVRDGLSPLHF. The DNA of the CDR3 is TGCGCCAGCGTCCGGGACGGCCTCTCCCCCCTCCACTTT.

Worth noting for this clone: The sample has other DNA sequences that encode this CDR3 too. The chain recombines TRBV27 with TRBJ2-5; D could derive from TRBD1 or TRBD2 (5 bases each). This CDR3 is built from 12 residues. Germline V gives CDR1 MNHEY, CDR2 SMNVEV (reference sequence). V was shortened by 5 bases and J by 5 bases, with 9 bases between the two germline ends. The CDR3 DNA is TGTGCCAGCAGTCCTGGGGGTGAGACCCAGTACTTC. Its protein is CASSPGGETQYF.

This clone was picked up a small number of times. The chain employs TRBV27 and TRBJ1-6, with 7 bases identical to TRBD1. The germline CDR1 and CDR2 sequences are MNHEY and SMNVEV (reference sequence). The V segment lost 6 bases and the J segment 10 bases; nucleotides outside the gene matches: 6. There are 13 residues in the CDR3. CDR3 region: CASRRQGGSPLHF. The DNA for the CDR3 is TGTGCCAGCAGGCGACAGGGAGGATCACCCCTCCACTTT.

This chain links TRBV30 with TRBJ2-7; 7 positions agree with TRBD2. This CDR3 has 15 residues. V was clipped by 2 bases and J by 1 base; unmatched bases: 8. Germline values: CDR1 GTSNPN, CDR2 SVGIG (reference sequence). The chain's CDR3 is CAWSQQAGNSYEQYF. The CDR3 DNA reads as TGTGCCTGGAGTCAACAAGCGGGAAATTCCTACGAGCAGTACTTC.

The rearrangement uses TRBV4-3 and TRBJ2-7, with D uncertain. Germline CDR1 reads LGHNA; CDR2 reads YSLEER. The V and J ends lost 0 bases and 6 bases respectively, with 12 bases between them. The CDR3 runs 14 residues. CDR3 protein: CASSQDGILGEQYF. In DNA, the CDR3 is TGCGCCAGCAGCCAAGATGGGATCCTAGGCGAGCAGTACTTC.

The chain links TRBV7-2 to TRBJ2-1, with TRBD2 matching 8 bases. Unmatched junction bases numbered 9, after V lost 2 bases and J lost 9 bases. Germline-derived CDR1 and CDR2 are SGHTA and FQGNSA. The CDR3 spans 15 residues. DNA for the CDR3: TGTGCCAGCAGCTTAAGGAGCGGGGGTCAGGGTGAGCAGTTCTTC. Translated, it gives CASSLRSGGQGEQFF.

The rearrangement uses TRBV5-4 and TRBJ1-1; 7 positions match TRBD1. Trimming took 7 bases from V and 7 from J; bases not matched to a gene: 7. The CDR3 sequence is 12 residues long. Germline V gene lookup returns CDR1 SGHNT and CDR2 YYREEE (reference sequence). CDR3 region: CASQGGGGEAFF. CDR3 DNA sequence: TGTGCCAGCCAGGGGGGGGGCGGTGAAGCTTTCTTT.

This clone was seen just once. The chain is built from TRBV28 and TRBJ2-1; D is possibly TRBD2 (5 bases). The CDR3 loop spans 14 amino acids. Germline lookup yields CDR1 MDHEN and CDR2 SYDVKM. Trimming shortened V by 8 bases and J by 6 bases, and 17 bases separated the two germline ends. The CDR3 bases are TGTGCCAGCTTGACTAATCTGGCGGGCAATGAGCAGTTCTTC. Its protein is CASLTNLAGNEQFF.

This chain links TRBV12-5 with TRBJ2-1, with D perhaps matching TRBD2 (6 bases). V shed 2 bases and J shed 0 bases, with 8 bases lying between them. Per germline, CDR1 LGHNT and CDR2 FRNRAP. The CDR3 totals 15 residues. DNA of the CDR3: TGTGCTAGTGGTTTGTCCGGGAGCTCCTACAATGAGCAGTTCTTC. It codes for CASGLSGSSYNEQFF.

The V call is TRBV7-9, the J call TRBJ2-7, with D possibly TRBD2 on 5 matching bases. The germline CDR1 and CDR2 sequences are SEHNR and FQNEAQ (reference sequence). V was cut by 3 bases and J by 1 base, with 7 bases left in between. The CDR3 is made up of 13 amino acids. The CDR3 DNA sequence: TGTGCCAGCAGCTTCCGGGGATCCTACGAGCAGTACTTC. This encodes CASSFRGSYEQYF.

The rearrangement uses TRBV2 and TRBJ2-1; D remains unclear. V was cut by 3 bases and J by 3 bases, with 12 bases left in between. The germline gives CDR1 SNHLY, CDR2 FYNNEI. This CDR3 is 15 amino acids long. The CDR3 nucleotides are TGTGCCAGCAGTGATGGGATAGCTGACTACAATGAGCAGTTCTTC. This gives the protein CASSDGIADYNEQFF.